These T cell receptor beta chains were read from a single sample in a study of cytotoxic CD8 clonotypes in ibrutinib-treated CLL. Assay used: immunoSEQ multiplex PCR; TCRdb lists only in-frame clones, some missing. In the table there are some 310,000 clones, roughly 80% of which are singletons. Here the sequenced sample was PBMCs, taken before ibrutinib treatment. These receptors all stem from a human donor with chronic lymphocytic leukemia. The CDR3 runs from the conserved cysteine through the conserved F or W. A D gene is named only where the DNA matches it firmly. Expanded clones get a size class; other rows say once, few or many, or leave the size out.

CDR3aa: CASSLPGQDYGYTF; CDR3nt: TGCGCCAGCAGCTTGCCGGGACAAGACTATGGCTACACCTTC; v_gene: TRBV5-1; abundance: -; j_gene: TRBJ1-2; d_gene: -
CDR3aa: CASSVGQSNQPQHF; CDR3nt: TGTGCCAGCAGCGTGGGACAGAGCAATCAGCCCCAGCATTTT; v_gene: TRBV9; abundance: few; j_gene: TRBJ1-5; d_gene: TRBD1
CDR3aa: CASSVGLIRRTNEQFF; CDR3nt: TGTGCCAGCAGCGTAGGCTTGATTCGCAGAACAAATGAGCAGTTCTTC; v_gene: TRBV9; abundance: -; j_gene: TRBJ2-1; d_gene: -
CDR3aa: CASSAKQRVYGYTF; CDR3nt: TGTGCCAGCAGCGCCAAACAACGGGTGTATGGCTACACCTTC; v_gene: TRBV13; abundance: -; j_gene: TRBJ1-2; d_gene: -
CDR3aa: CASSSGQGAYEQYF; CDR3nt: TGTGCCAGCAGCTCAGGACAGGGGGCCTACGAGCAGTACTTC; v_gene: TRBV9; abundance: once; j_gene: TRBJ2-7; d_gene: TRBD1
CDR3aa: CAWSVRRDLADTGELFF; CDR3nt: TGTGCCTGGAGTGTTCGAAGGGACCTAGCAGACACCGGGGAGCTGTTTTTT; v_gene: TRBV30; abundance: -; j_gene: TRBJ2-2; d_gene: -
CDR3aa: CASSQEQGNTIYF; CDR3nt: TGCGCCAGCAGCCAAGAACAGGGAAACACCATATATTTT; v_gene: TRBV4-3; abundance: -; j_gene: TRBJ1-3; d_gene: -
CDR3aa: CASSPPGRSAGELFF; CDR3nt: TGTGCCAGCAGCCCCCCCGGACGTAGCGCCGGGGAGCTGTTTTTT; v_gene: TRBV7-8; abundance: -; j_gene: TRBJ2-2; d_gene: -
CDR3aa: CATSRDGVSYEQYF; CDR3nt: TGTGCCACCAGCAGAGATGGGGTCTCCTACGAGCAGTACTTC; v_gene: TRBV15; abundance: -; j_gene: TRBJ2-7; d_gene: -
CDR3aa: CASSSDDIILAGVQETQYF; CDR3nt: TGCGCCAGCAGCTCAGATGACATAATACTAGCGGGGGTACAAGAGACCCAGTACTTC; v_gene: TRBV5-1; abundance: -; j_gene: TRBJ2-5; d_gene: TRBD2
CDR3aa: CASSRETTDTQYF; CDR3nt: TGTGCCAGCAGTCGGGAAACCACAGATACGCAGTATTTT; v_gene: TRBV2; abundance: -; j_gene: TRBJ2-3; d_gene: -
CDR3aa: CASSFLLAGHLEQYF; CDR3nt: TGTGCCAGCAGCTTCTTGCTAGCGGGACACCTCGAGCAGTACTTC; v_gene: TRBV7-2; abundance: -; j_gene: TRBJ2-7; d_gene: TRBD2
CDR3aa: CSPAGYNEQFF; CDR3nt: TGCAGTCCGGCTGGCTACAATGAGCAGTTCTTC; v_gene: TRBV20-1; abundance: -; j_gene: TRBJ2-1; d_gene: -
CDR3aa: CASFPRNRADTEAFF; CDR3nt: TGTGCCAGCTTCCCCAGGAACAGGGCGGACACTGAAGCTTTCTTT; v_gene: TRBV28; abundance: -; j_gene: TRBJ1-1; d_gene: -
CDR3aa: CASSPGGSGNTIYF; CDR3nt: TGTGCCAGCTCACCAGGGGGGTCTGGAAACACCATATATTTT; v_gene: TRBV18; abundance: -; j_gene: TRBJ1-3; d_gene: -